Listed here is a single T cell receptor beta chain. V lost 4 bases, J lost 4 bases, and 8 bases lay in between. The CDR3 has 13 residues. Germline lookup yields CDR1 MGHDK and CDR2 SYGVNS. The record originates from a study of shared clonotypes between healthy human individuals. Libraries were prepared by immunoSEQ multiplex PCR; TCRdb keeps only in-frame clonotypes and omits some of them. The table has around 1 million clones, over 75% seen once. Material: memory CD4+ T cells sorted from blood. Described subset: CD45RA-negative fraction. This sequence originates from a man aged 18 to 30 in good health. V is TRBV25-1 and J is TRBJ1-3; D unclear. The CDR3 sequence: CASSAGSGNTIYF. Written as DNA, the CDR3 is TGTGCCAGCAGTGCCGGGTCCGGAAACACCATATATTTT.